The sample holds a few counts of the clone carrying this T cell receptor beta chain. The sample originates from a study of blood T cell repertoires in COVID-19. In the study overall: Acute-phase and convalescent COVID-19 samples originated in the United States, Italy and Spain. PBMCs, B-cell-depleted T cells, or T cells provided the cDNA or gDNA that made up the material.

Deletions cut 0 bases from V and 2 bases from J, with 9 bases between. Germline CDR1 reads SGHRS; CDR2 reads YFSETQ. The CDR3 sequence is 15 residues long. Authors' processing steps: Scientists estimated how many nucleated cells there were by amplifying reference gene primers. Repertoires were generated with immunoSEQ multiplex PCR, while TCRdb's copy carries only in-frame clones and drops some. The V and J calls and the clone size are those of that table, but D and trimming were determined from the DNA. The profile shows roughly 13,000 clones, more than 70% of them singletons. Input material: peripheral blood. V gene TRBV5-1 combines with J gene TRBJ1-5; D remains unclear. The receptor was isolated from a man aged 70 or older with acute or convalescent COVID-19. CDR3 amino acids: CASSLAGSGNQPQHF. Written as DNA, the CDR3 is TGCGCCAGCAGCTTGGCGGGGAGTGGCAATCAGCCCCAGCATTTT. The entire variable domain, with the rest obtained from reference TRBV5-1 and TRBJ1-5, is as follows: KAGVTQTPRYLIKTRGQQVTLSCSPISGHRSVSWYQQTPGQGLQFLFEYFSETQRNKGNFPGRFSGRQFSNSRSEMNVSTLELGDSALYLCASSLAGSGNQPQHFGDGTRLSIL.